What follows are 28 T cell receptor beta chains derived from one specimen sequenced in a study of cytomegalovirus exposure and HLA in healthy donors (TCRdb year 2017). Receptor amplification or capture employed the immunoSEQ multiplex PCR assay. A mixture of 60 forward primers for TCR Vbeta segments and 13 reverse primers for TCR Jbeta segments was used in the multiplex PCR. Entries here come from immuneACCESS through TCRdb and include only in-frame sequences with V and J called. Some clones fail to appear in such tables; in the studies checked, an unresolved V gene covers under half of the shortfall, and the cause of the remainder is unknown. Here the sample has roughly 120,000 clones; around four fifths occur a single time. The biggest ten clones account for approximately 4.1% of the sample. The sequenced sample was PBMCs. Source of these receptors: a woman aged 40 to 50 in good health and CMV-seronegative.

V usage is TRBV6-1 and J usage is TRBJ2-1; the match to TRBD2 covers 10 bases. V gave up 7 bases and J gave up 0 bases; unmatched junction bases: 3. The germline CDR1 and CDR2 sequences are MNHNS and SASEGT. The CDR3 has 15 residues. The CDR3 nucleotides read TGTGCCAGCAACCCTAGCGGGGGCTCCTACAATGAGCAGTTCTTC. It yields the protein CASNPSGGSYNEQFF.

The gene calls are TRBV6-4 and TRBJ2-7, with 8 bases identical to TRBD1. The germline V gene has CDR1 MRHNA and CDR2 SNTAGT. V dropped 6 bases and J dropped 8; count of bases not matched to a gene: 6. CDR3 length equals 12 residues. CDR3 region: CASSDDRGKQYF. In nucleotides, the CDR3 is TGTGCCAGCAGCGACGACAGGGGCAAGCAGTACTTC.

This clone turned up a few times. The rearrangement joins TRBV19 to TRBJ2-7, with 8 bases that match TRBD1. CDR1 and CDR2 from the germline V gene are LNHDA and SQIVND (reference sequence). This CDR3 has 13 amino acids. The J segment lost 2 bases and the V segment lost 5 bases, leaving 2 bases of the junction unmatched. The CDR3 nucleotides are TGTGCCAGTAGTGCACAGGGGGCCTACGAGCAGTACTTC. Its protein product is CASSAQGAYEQYF.

This clone was picked up a small number of times. The chain carries TRBV5-1 and TRBJ2-4; weak D call: TRBD2 (5 bases). CDR3 size: 17 residues. V lost 0 bases to trimming and J lost 1 base, with 14 bases between them. Germline-derived CDR1 and CDR2 are SGHRS and YFSETQ. The CDR3 spells CASSLGAGERAKNIQYF. The CDR3 DNA is TGCGCCAGCAGCTTGGGTGCTGGGGAGAGGGCCAAAAACATTCAGTACTTC.

A few counts support this clone. The chain has TRBV11-1 and TRBJ1-1; D may be TRBD1 (5 bases). Germline CDR1 is SGHAT and CDR2 is FQDESV (reference sequence). Trimming left V 3 bases short and J 11 bases short, with 19 bases between. This CDR3 comprises 14 residues. The CDR3 DNA follows: TGTGCCAGCAGCTTCAACAGGCGGTCAGGGCGGGCTTTCTTT. Amino acids: CASSFNRRSGRAFF.

This chain joins TRBV28 and TRBJ2-1, with TRBD2 matching 12 bases. This CDR3 has 16 amino acids. Looked up from germline, CDR1 is MDHEN and CDR2 is SYDVKM. J gave up 3 bases and V 0 bases, and 0 bases lay outside the gene matches. CDR3 sequence reads: CASSLWTSGGYNEQFF. For the CDR3, the DNA is TGTGCCAGCAGTTTATGGACTAGCGGGGGCTACAATGAGCAGTTCTTC.

The chain couples TRBV5-4 to TRBJ2-2, with 9 nucleotides matching TRBD1. The CDR3 extends over 17 amino acids. CDR1 SGHNT and CDR2 YYREEE come from the germline V gene (reference sequence). Unmatched junction bases numbered 11, after V lost 4 bases and J lost 4 bases. The CDR3 reads CASSPPGTGSGTGELFF. In nucleotides, the CDR3 is TGTGCCAGCAGCCCCCCCGGGACAGGGTCGGGCACCGGGGAGCTGTTTTTT.

J is TRBJ2-4 and V is TRBV7-9; D is possibly TRBD1 (5 bases). Looked up from germline, CDR1 is SEHNR and CDR2 is FQNEAQ (reference sequence). The CDR3 totals 16 residues. V dropped 2 bases and J dropped 1 base, with 12 bases sitting between them. The CDR3 DNA sequence: TGTGCCAGCAGCTTACTAGGGGTCGGGGCCAAAAACATTCAGTACTTC. This sequence encodes CASSLLGVGAKNIQYF.

The chain is built from TRBV10-2 and TRBJ2-1; TRBD2 aligns across 9 bases. This CDR3 spans 14 amino acids. The germline gives CDR1 WSHSY, CDR2 SAAADI. After removal of 5 bases from V and 5 bases from J, the junction contained 4 bases not matched to a gene. CDR3 coding DNA: TGCGCCAGCAGTTGGACTAGCGTCGACAATGAGCAGTTCTTC. Amino acid sequence: CASSWTSVDNEQFF.

The sample holds a few counts of this clone. This rearrangement joins TRBV10-3 to TRBJ1-1, with D uncertain. CDR3 length equals 14 residues. Germline-derived CDR1 and CDR2 are ENHRY and SYGVKD. Trimming took off 2 bases at V and 6 bases at J, with 13 bases between the two ends. Here the CDR3 reads CAISEDPRSAEAFF. For the CDR3, the DNA is TGTGCCATCAGTGAGGATCCCCGCTCGGCTGAAGCTTTCTTT.

CDR3 bases: TGTGCCAGCACCTCTCGGACAGACTATGGCTACACCTTC. Encoded protein: CASTSRTDYGYTF. The rearrangement uses TRBV21-1 and TRBJ1-2; TRBD1 reflects the table's D call only, with no check against the DNA. TRBV21-1 is reported as a pseudogene. The CDR3 runs to 13 residues.

The genes are TRBV28 and TRBJ2-4; weak D call: TRBD2 (6 bases). CDR1 is MDHEN, CDR2 SYDVKM, per germline. V was pared by 5 bases and J by 0 bases, with 17 bases between. The CDR3 is 17 residues long. CDR3 nucleotides: TGTGCCAGCAGTCCAACTCTAGCGCCTCTAGCCAAAAACATTCAGTACTTC. Translating gives CASSPTLAPLAKNIQYF.

The chain couples TRBV27 to TRBJ1-1; D is ambiguous. Germline CDR1 is MNHEY and CDR2 is SMNVEV (reference sequence). This CDR3 has 17 residues. Between the trimmed V and J ends, which lost 2 bases and 7 bases, there was a span of 23 bases. The CDR3 bases are TGTGCCAGCAGTTTACTGGCTCGTAGCTGGCAGAGCGGTGAAGCTTTCTTT. Translating it yields CASSLLARSWQSGEAFF.

The chain links TRBV6-6 to TRBJ1-6, with 11 nucleotides matching TRBD1. Germline assignment: CDR1 MNHNY and CDR2 SVGAGI (reference sequence). V was pared by 2 bases and J by 9 bases, with 3 bases of the junction left unmatched. This CDR3 contains 15 residues. CDR3 amino acids: CASSYRDRGFSPLHF. The CDR3 nucleotides read TGTGCCAGCAGTTACAGGGACAGGGGGTTTTCACCCCTCCACTTT.

CDR3 nucleotides: TGTGCCAGCAGCCCGGTTCGACTAGCGCTGAACAATGAGCAGTTCTTC. Amino acids: CASSPVRLALNNEQFF. The J gene is TRBJ2-1, the V gene TRBV9; 8 nucleotides match TRBD2. Germline V CDR1 and CDR2: SGDLS, YYNGEE. The junction had 11 bases not matched to a gene; V was cut back by 4 bases and J by 5 bases. The CDR3 consists of 16 residues.

This clone was seen just once. The chain joins TRBV4-3 to TRBJ2-7; 10 bases fit TRBD1. The V gene end was trimmed by 4 bases and the J gene end by 2 bases; junction bases not matched to a gene: 5. CDR3 length: 15 residues. In germline, CDR1 is LGHNA, CDR2 YSLEER. The CDR3 nucleotides read TGCGCCAGCAGCCCCCGGACAGGGGGAACCTACGAGCAGTACTTC. Translation: CASSPRTGGTYEQYF.

The chain links TRBV6-6 to TRBJ1-5, with 9 positions matching TRBD1. With 1 base clipped from V and 4 bases from J, the junction kept 2 bases outside the gene matches. Germline loops: CDR1 MNHNY, CDR2 SVGAGI (reference sequence). This CDR3 is built from 15 residues. CDR3 DNA: TGTGCCAGCAGTTACTTGGACAGGGGTAATCAGCCCCAGCATTTT. Its translation is CASSYLDRGNQPQHF.

The V and J genes are TRBV5-1 and TRBJ2-7, with 8 bases lining up with TRBD2. The length of the CDR3 is 15 residues. After removal of 2 bases from V and 4 bases from J, the junction contained 8 bases not matched to a gene. Germline V lookup: CDR1 SGHRS, CDR2 YFSETQ. This chain's CDR3 is CASSFGLAGTYEQYF. The DNA for the CDR3 is TGCGCCAGCAGCTTTGGACTAGCTGGTACTTACGAGCAGTACTTC.

The chain couples TRBV30 to TRBJ2-1, with D possibly being TRBD2 (5 bases). Trimming left V 2 bases short and J 6 bases short, with 14 bases between. The CDR3 length is 14 residues. Germline values: CDR1 GTSNPN, CDR2 SVGIG (reference sequence). CDR3 sequence reads: CAWSRETKGNEQFF. CDR3 bases: TGTGCCTGGAGTAGGGAGACTAAGGGCAATGAGCAGTTCTTC.

This chain connects TRBV4-1 to TRBJ2-2, with D perhaps TRBD2 (5 bases). CDR3 length equals 17 residues. Trimming removed 5 bases from V and 6 bases from J, with 22 bases in between. The germline gives CDR1 MGHRA, CDR2 YSYEKL. The CDR3 is CASSTPKERPGAGELFF. The DNA for the CDR3 is TGCGCCAGCAGCACCCCAAAGGAGCGGCCCGGGGCCGGGGAGCTGTTTTTT.

V gene TRBV4-3 combines with J gene TRBJ1-3, with TRBD1 matching over 8 bases. Germline V gene data show CDR1 as LGHNA and CDR2 as YSLEER. CDR3 size: 16 residues. V trimming: 1 base; J trimming: 4 bases; junction bases outside the gene matches: 6. CDR3 sequence: CASSQAPDRAGNTIYF. In DNA form, the CDR3 reads TGCGCCAGCAGCCAAGCCCCGGACAGGGCGGGAAACACCATATATTTT.

This rearrangement joins TRBV5-5 to TRBJ1-6, with 7 bases identical to TRBD1. The ends lost 0 bases at V and 3 bases at J; junction bases unmatched: 9. The CDR3 runs 18 residues. Germline CDR1 is SGHKS and CDR2 is YYEKEE (reference sequence). The CDR3 coding sequence is TGTGCCAGCAGCTTGGTGGGGACAACAGGGGTCTATAATTCACCCCTCCACTTT. Translating it yields CASSLVGTTGVYNSPLHF.

The chain has TRBV7-3 and TRBJ1-1; D gene ambiguous. Germline V gene data show CDR1 as SGHTA and CDR2 as FQGTGA. V shed 5 bases and J shed 3 bases, with 10 bases lying between them. CDR3 length equals 13 residues. DNA for the CDR3: TGTGCCAGCAGCCGAGACACATACACTGAAGCTTTCTTT. Amino acids: CASSRDTYTEAFF.

A word on this clone: The sample contains more than one DNA sequence encoding this CDR3. The chain has TRBV7-9 and TRBJ1-1; D is unresolved. V was clipped by 5 bases and J by 0 bases, with 7 bases between them. Germline V gene data show CDR1 as SEHNR and CDR2 as FQNEAQ (reference sequence). The CDR3 extends over 13 amino acids. The CDR3 DNA is TGTGCCAGCAGCAGTACAGTGAACACTGAAGCTTTCTTT. Protein sequence: CASSSTVNTEAFF. The full variable domain, rest sourced from reference TRBV7-9 and TRBJ1-1, is DTGVSQNPRHKITKRGQNVTFRCDPISEHNRLYWYRQTLGQGPEFLTYFQNEAQLEKSRLLSDRFSAERPKGSFSTLEIQRTEQGDSAMYLCASSSTVNTEAFFGQGTRLTVV.

V and J are TRBV19 and TRBJ1-2, with TRBD1 matching 7 bases. Germline V gene lookup returns CDR1 LNHDA and CDR2 SQIVND (reference sequence). The ends lost 3 bases at V and 3 bases at J; junction bases unmatched: 4. The CDR3 length is 14 residues. The CDR3 DNA is TGTGCCAGTAGTATCCCGACAGGGTACTATGGCTACACCTTC. Translating gives CASSIPTGYYGYTF.

The chain uses TRBV5-8 and TRBJ2-5; D perhaps matches TRBD2 (6 bases). V was trimmed by 1 base and J by 6 bases, leaving 16 bases between them. The CDR3 is 15 residues long. Germline CDR1 and CDR2: SGHTS and YDEGEE. CDR3 sequence reads: CASSLRTNGGKTQYF. CDR3 nucleotides: TGTGCCAGCAGCTTGCGAACGAATGGAGGGAAGACCCAGTACTTC.

The gene calls are TRBV4-1 and TRBJ2-7; a possible D gene is TRBD2 (7 bases). In germline, CDR1 is MGHRA, CDR2 YSYEKL. This CDR3 is 16 amino acids long. Trimming removed 4 bases from V and 1 base from J, with 17 bases in between. The CDR3 bases are TGCGCCAGCAGCCGGGGGGGCGCCGACCGATCCTACGAGCAGTACTTC. This translates into CASSRGGADRSYEQYF.

This chain joins TRBV27 and TRBJ2-7; 7 bases agree with TRBD2. The V segment lost 5 bases and the J segment 1 base; nucleotides outside the gene matches: 5. Germline V gives CDR1 MNHEY, CDR2 SMNVEV (reference sequence). The CDR3 is 14 residues long. CDR3 DNA sequence: TGTGCCAGCAGTCGGACTAGTGGGTCCTACGAGCAGTACTTC. This encodes CASSRTSGSYEQYF.